These 9 T cell receptor beta chains originate from one sample sequenced in a study of CD8 T cells in Susac syndrome. Random hexamers served to reverse transcribe roughly 0.45 to 1 ug RNA. TCRdb itself ran the immunoSEQ multiplex PCR reads through MiXCR, one entry per CDR3 protein. The table records 150,000 to 180,000 distinct CDR3 sequences, 95% of them present only once. The material sequenced was CD8+ T cells from PBMCs. These receptors came from a human donor with multiple sclerosis.

This chain connects TRBV2 to TRBJ1-6; D is unresolved. The CDR3 contains 12 residues. The germline V and J ends were trimmed by 6 bases and 11 bases, with 11 bases remaining between them. CDR1 SNHLY and CDR2 FYNNEI come from the germline V gene. This CDR3 reads CASRAPGTPLHF. CDR3 bases: TGTGCCAGCAGGGCCCCGGGTACACCCCTCCACTTT.

V is TRBV19 and J is TRBJ1-5, with D tentatively TRBD1 (5 bases). Germline assignment: CDR1 LNHDA and CDR2 SQIVND (reference sequence). This CDR3 comprises 17 residues. Trimming pared 1 base from V and 1 base from J, leaving 14 bases between. The CDR3 coding sequence is TGTGCCAGTAGTATAGGTTTGGGGGATGGGAGCAATCAGCCCCAGCATTTT. Translation: CASSIGLGDGSNQPQHF. Supplemented by reference TRBV19 and TRBJ1-5, the full variable domain reads DGGITQSPKYLFRKEGQNVTLSCEQNLNHDAMYWYRQDPGQGLRLIYYSQIVNDFQKGDIAEGYSVSREKKESFPLTVTSAQKNPTAFYLCASSIGLGDGSNQPQHFGDGTRLSIL.

The J gene is TRBJ2-7, the V gene TRBV7-9; D is possibly TRBD1 (5 bases). CDR1 SEHNR and CDR2 FQNEAQ come from the germline V gene (reference sequence). The CDR3 covers 14 residues. Trimming left V 4 bases short and J 3 bases short, with 13 bases between. This CDR3 is CASSSSSGRYEQYV. The CDR3 DNA reads as TGTGCCAGCAGCTCGAGTTCAGGGCGCTACGAGCAGTACGTC.

The V call is TRBV29-1, the J call TRBJ2-1, with TRBD1 matching 8 bases. Germline CDR1 and CDR2: SQVTM and ANQGSEA. V lost 7 bases, J lost 4 bases, and 15 bases stayed unmatched. CDR3 length: 16 residues. In DNA, the CDR3 is TGCAGCGGGACAGGGATCGGCCTCGGGTTTTACAATGAGCAGTTCTTC. Translating gives CSGTGIGLGFYNEQFF.

V gene TRBV27 combines with J gene TRBJ1-5, with no clear D. V lost 6 bases, J lost 2 bases, and 5 bases lay in between. The germline V gene encodes CDR1 MNHEY and CDR2 SMNVEV (reference sequence). CDR3 length equals 12 residues. DNA of the CDR3: TGTGCCAGCAGATTAGGCAATCAGCCCCAGCATTTT. Translating it yields CASRLGNQPQHF.

This chain links TRBV20-1 with TRBJ1-4; D unresolved. Germline V gene data show CDR1 as DFQATT and CDR2 as SNEGSKA (reference sequence). The V gene lost 5 bases and the J gene lost 8 bases, with 18 bases spanning the gap. This CDR3 is 14 amino acids long. CDR3 loop: CSAWKYGEGEKLFF. CDR3 bases: TGCAGTGCTTGGAAATACGGGGAGGGCGAAAAACTGTTTTTT.

J is TRBJ2-7 and V is TRBV9; 8 nucleotides match TRBD2. The CDR3 covers 15 residues. Per the germline V gene, CDR1 is SGDLS and CDR2 is YYNGEE. After removal of 3 bases from V and 6 bases from J, the junction contained 11 bases not matched to a gene. The CDR3 DNA is TGTGCCAGCAGCGATCAAGGGCGGCTAGCGGGCGAGCAGTACTTC. This gives the protein CASSDQGRLAGEQYF.

The chain links TRBV9 to TRBJ2-3; 10 nucleotides agree with TRBD2. The CDR3 is 15 amino acids. V was pared by 4 bases and J by 3 bases, with 5 bases of the junction left unmatched. Germline-derived CDR1 and CDR2 are SGDLS and YYNGEE. CDR3 region: CASSYQGLATDTQYF. CDR3 in DNA: TGTGCCAGCAGCTATCAGGGACTAGCGACAGATACGCAGTATTTT.

V is TRBV5-6 and J is TRBJ2-7, with D uncertain. The germline gives CDR1 SGHDT, CDR2 YYEEEE. V lost 1 base and J 3 bases, leaving 14 bases between the germline ends. This CDR3 has 15 amino acids. The CDR3 protein is CASSLTTGPSYEQYV. CDR3 DNA sequence: TGTGCCAGCAGCTTGACTACCGGGCCCAGCTACGAGCAGTACGTC.